Listed below are T cell receptor beta chains from one sample, sequenced in a study of cytomegalovirus exposure and HLA in healthy donors. Clones were sequenced by immunoSEQ multiplex PCR, and TCRdb holds only the in-frame ones, with some missing. This repertoire shows about 250,000 clones, roughly 87% found once; its top ten account for around 13%. The sequencing sample was made of PBMCs. These TCRs come from a man younger than 35 in good health and CMV-seropositive. Each CDR3 is given with its conserved first and last residue. D genes are given only for firm matches. Not every row has a clone size; where given, it reads once, few, many or a size class.

>-|TRBJ2-3|-|TRBV2
CASRLRSGSTDTQYF
TGTGCCAGCCGTCTTCGGAGCGGAAGCACAGATACGCAGTATTTT
>-|TRBJ1-1|-|TRBV7-9
CASRLDGIYTEAFF
TGTGCCAGCAGACTGGACGGGATATACACTGAAGCTTTCTTT
>-|TRBJ2-1|TRBD2|TRBV4-3
CASSQEPYREGYNEQFF
TGCGCCAGCAGCCAAGAACCCTACCGGGAGGGATACAATGAGCAGTTCTTC
>-|TRBJ2-3|-|TRBV29-1
CSVGGTDTQYF
TGCAGCGTTGGGGGGACAGATACGCAGTATTTT
>-|TRBJ2-3|-|TRBV6-5
CASRGQGTDTQYF
TGTGCCAGCAGGGGGCAGGGCACAGATACGCAGTATTTT
>once|TRBJ1-1|-|TRBV6-6
CASSYGENTEAFF
TGTGCCAGCAGTTATGGGGAGAACACTGAAGCTTTCTTT
>-|TRBJ1-4|-|TRBV5-6
CASSLGPVGRDEKLFF
TGTGCCAGCAGCTTGGGACCCGTGGGGCGGGACGAAAAACTGTTTTTT
>-|TRBJ1-5|-|TRBV2
CASSLLPNQPQHF
TGTGCCAGCAGTTTACTGCCCAATCAGCCCCAGCATTTT
>-|TRBJ2-1|TRBD2|TRBV10-2
CASSTSALGDEQFF
TGCGCCAGCAGCACTAGCGCCTTAGGCGATGAGCAGTTCTTC
>-|TRBJ2-2|-|TRBV5-1
CASSLLGRGELFF
TGCGCCAGCAGCTTGTTAGGGCGCGGGGAGCTGTTTTTT
>-|TRBJ2-2|-|TRBV29-1
CSALVGSNTGELFF
TGCAGCGCCCTCGTCGGCTCGAACACCGGGGAGCTGTTTTTT
>-|TRBJ2-1|-|TRBV6-6
CASCTGSSYNEQFF
TGTGCCAGCTGCACGGGCAGCTCCTACAATGAGCAGTTCTTC
>-|TRBJ1-5|TRBD1|TRBV4-1
CASSLGQGPQPQHF
TGCGCCAGCAGTCTCGGACAGGGTCCTCAGCCCCAGCATTTT
>-|TRBJ1-1|-|TRBV5-4
CASTVGQMNTEAFF
TGTGCCAGCACCGTAGGACAGATGAACACTGAAGCTTTCTTT
>-|TRBJ1-2|TRBD1|TRBV9
CASSVSSGTGYGYTF
TGTGCCAGCAGCGTATCTTCCGGGACAGGGTATGGCTACACCTTC
>few|TRBJ1-2|-|TRBV5-6
CASSLVRAQGGYTF
TGTGCCAGCAGCTTGGTGCGAGCTCAGGGTGGCTACACCTTC
>-|TRBJ2-3|-|TRBV15
CATSRDPSTDTQYF
TGTGCCACCAGCAGAGATCCGAGCACAGATACGCAGTATTTT
>-|TRBJ2-1|-|TRBV27
CASSLSRRYNEQFF
TGTGCCAGCAGTCTATCCCGCCGGTACAATGAGCAGTTCTTC